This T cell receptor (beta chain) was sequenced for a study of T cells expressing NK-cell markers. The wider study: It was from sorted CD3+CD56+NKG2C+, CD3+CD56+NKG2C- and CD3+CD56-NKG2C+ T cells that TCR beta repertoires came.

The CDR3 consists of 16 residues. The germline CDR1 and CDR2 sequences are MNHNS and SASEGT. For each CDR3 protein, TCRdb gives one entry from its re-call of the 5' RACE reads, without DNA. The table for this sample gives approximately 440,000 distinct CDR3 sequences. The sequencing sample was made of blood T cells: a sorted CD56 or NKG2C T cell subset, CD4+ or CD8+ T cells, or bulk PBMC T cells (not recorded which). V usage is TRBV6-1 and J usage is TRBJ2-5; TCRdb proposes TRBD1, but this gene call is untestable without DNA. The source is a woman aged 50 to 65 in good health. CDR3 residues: CASSENRGSWRETQYF.